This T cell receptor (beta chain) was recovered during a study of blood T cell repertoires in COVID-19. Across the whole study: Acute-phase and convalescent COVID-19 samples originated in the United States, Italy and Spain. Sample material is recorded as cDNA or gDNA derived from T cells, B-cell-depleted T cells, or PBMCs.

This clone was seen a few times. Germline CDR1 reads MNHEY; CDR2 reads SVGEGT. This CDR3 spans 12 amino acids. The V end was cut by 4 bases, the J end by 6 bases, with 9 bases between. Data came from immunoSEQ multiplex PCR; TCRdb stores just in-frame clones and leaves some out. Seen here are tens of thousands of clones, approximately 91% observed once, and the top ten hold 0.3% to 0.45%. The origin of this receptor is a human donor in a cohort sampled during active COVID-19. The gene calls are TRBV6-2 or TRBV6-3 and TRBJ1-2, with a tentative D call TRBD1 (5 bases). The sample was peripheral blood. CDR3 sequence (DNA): TGTGCCAGCAGTTGGAACAGGAATGGCTACACCTTC. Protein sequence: CASSWNRNGYTF.